These 3 T cell receptor beta chains share one sample of origin, sequenced in a study of T cells in Graves' hyperthyroidism and ophthalmopathy. Amplification targeted TCR beta CDR3 regions from RNA transcripts. A first-round RT-PCR of the TCR CDR3 used the HTBI primer set. TCRdb ran MiXCR on the multiplex PCR reads and lists one entry per CDR3 protein. The table includes roughly 580,000 distinct CDR3 sequences, around 13% detected once. Sequenced sample: blood. Every receptor here comes from a woman in her twenties or thirties with Graves' hyperthyroidism that later progressed to Graves' ophthalmopathy.

This clonotype has more than one count but fewer than ten. The chain is built from TRBV5-1 and TRBJ2-7; D unclear. V was trimmed by 1 base and J by 2 bases, leaving 10 bases between them. The CDR3 totals 14 residues. CDR1 and CDR2 (germline): SGHRS, YFSETQ. The CDR3 loop is CASSLTNSPYEQYF. In nucleotides, the CDR3 is TGCGCCAGCAGCTTGACAAACAGCCCCTACGAGCAGTACTTC. Combining the CDR3 with reference TRBV5-1 and TRBJ2-7 gives the whole variable domain KAGVTQTPRYLIKTRGQQVTLSCSPISGHRSVSWYQQTPGQGLQFLFEYFSETQRNKGNFPGRFSGRQFSNSRSEMNVSTLELGDSALYLCASSLTNSPYEQYFGPGTRLTVT.

This clonotype has at least ten counts. The rearrangement uses TRBV30 and TRBJ2-1; weak D call: TRBD2 (6 bases). CDR1 is GTSNPN, CDR2 SVGIG, per germline (reference sequence). The ends were cut back, 4 bases at V and 9 bases at J, with 25 bases in the middle. The CDR3 totals 16 residues. The CDR3, as DNA: TGTGCCTGGATTCCCTCGGGACTTCGTAAAACAATTGAGCAGTTCTTC. Translating it yields CAWIPSGLRKTIEQFF.

About this clonotype itself: A much bigger clone sits one base away, suggesting this may be a read error. The chain employs TRBV24-1 and TRBJ1-1; no firm D call. The CDR3 runs to 13 residues. The germline V gene has CDR1 KGHDR and CDR2 SFDVKD. CDR3 sequence (DNA): TGTGCCACCAGTGGGATGGGGAACACTGAAGCTTCCTTT. As protein: CATSGMGNTEASF.